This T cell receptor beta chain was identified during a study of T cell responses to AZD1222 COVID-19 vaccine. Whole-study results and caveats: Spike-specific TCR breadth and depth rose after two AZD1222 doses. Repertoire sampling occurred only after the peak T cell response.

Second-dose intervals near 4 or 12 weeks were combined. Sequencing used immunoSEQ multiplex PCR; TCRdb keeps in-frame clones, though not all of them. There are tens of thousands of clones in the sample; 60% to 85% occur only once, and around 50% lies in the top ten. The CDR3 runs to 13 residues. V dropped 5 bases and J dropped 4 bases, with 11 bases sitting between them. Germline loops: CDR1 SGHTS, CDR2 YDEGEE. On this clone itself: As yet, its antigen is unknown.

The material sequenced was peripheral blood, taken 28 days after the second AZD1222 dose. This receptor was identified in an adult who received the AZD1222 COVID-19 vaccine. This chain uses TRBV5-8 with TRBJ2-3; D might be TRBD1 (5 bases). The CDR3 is CASRPTDADTQYF. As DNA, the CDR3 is TGTGCCAGCAGACCGACAGATGCAGATACGCAGTATTTT.